This T cell receptor beta chain comes out of a study of Graves' ophthalmopathy and Graves' hyperthyroidism (dated by TCRdb to about 2018). With regard to the full study: Peripheral blood samples were taken at the time of initial diagnosis, before any treatment was given. TCR beta repertoire signatures were used to distinguish Graves' ophthalmopathy from Graves' hyperthyroidism and to predict progression to ophthalmopathy. In total, 135 blood samples were TCR-sequenced: approximately 42 ophthalmopathy, roughly 77 hyperthyroidism and about 17 hyperthyroidism-to-ophthalmopathy patients. To explore V-J signatures distinguishing ophthalmopathy from hyperthyroidism, a discovery set of roughly 98 patients (fewer than 45 ophthalmopathy, over 55 stable hyperthyroidism) was enrolled. An independent validation cohort was composed of some 18 hyperthyroidism patients and 17 patients who later progressed from hyperthyroidism to ophthalmopathy. In more than five hyperthyroidism patients, T-cell repertoires of thyroid tissue and blood were compared. Following sample collection, hyperthyroidism patients were given methimazole at a starting dose of 30 mg daily, and ophthalmopathy patients were given high-dose intravenous methylprednisolone. The 100 discovery patients were randomly divided into training and test sets at a 7:3 ratio.

The V end loses 6 bases and the J end loses 4 bases, and a stretch of 13 bases separates them. The CDR3 measures 14 amino acids from cysteine to phenylalanine. The read is trimmed to its CDR3 DNA, 42 bases read in frame from base 1. For repertoire sequencing, TCR beta CDR3 regions were amplified from RNA transcripts. The first round of RT-PCR was done with HTBI primers and the Qiagen OneStep RT-PCR kit, and was followed by a second round of multiplex PCR, then size selection and purification. Sequencing of the libraries was carried out on an Illumina HiSeq2000 in paired-end mode with 100 bp reads. In the source study's methods: SOAPnuke was used to process the reads, throwing out any read that had adapters, had uncalled bases, had a mean Phred below 15, or lacked an exact constant-primer or identifier match. High-quality paired reads were merged with COPE v1.2.5. Unique nucleotide sequences were defined as clonotypes and aligned to IMGT TRB V, D and J references using MiTCR v1.1. The analysis was limited to V-J combinations with a frequency above 0.0001, which together covered 99.2% of repertoires. A TCR clonal expansion and chaos score per V-J combination was defined as the ratio of F50 clonal expansion to chaos observed in the TCRdist matrix. Welch's t-statistics and random forest were used to reduce features to about 14 V-J combinations, which were fed into a naive Bayes classifier. The similarity between thyroid and blood repertoires was quantified using the Morisita-Horn index. TCRdb reworked the public reads: Q25 trimming with fastp, MiXCR clone assembly, productive beta chains retained. CDR3 protein sequences are deduplicated, and each keeps its most common genes and DNA. The V and J calls come from TCRdb's annotation, not from the publication. The sample has fewer than 600,000 distinct CDR3 sequences on record, around an eighth of them singletons. The ten largest clones capture roughly 9.8% of the sample.

Ophthalmopathy patients had moderately to severely active disease, Clinical Activity Score of at least 3, NOSPECS grade of at least 4, and disease duration under 3 months. Anyone with other autoimmune diseases, uncontrolled infections, pregnancy or lactation was excluded from the study. Clinical symptoms, serum thyroxine, TRAb, thyroid ultrasound and orbital computed tomography were used for diagnosis. Ficoll-Paque density gradient centrifugation was used to isolate PBMCs from approximately 10 ml of fresh peripheral blood. Trizol reagent was used to extract the total RNA, and its quality was then checked on an Agilent 2100 Bioanalyzer. Regarding this clonotype: Its antigen is not yet known. The input lacks base qualities; no much larger clone sits a single base away.

Overall results and qualifications from the work: Ophthalmopathy was separated from stable hyperthyroidism by the 13-signature model with roughly 87% sensitivity and 81% to 84% specificity in cross-validation and with 80%/75% in the test set. Most expanded thyroid clonotypes with a frequency above 0.001 also appeared in blood, which suggests that blood repertoires may reflect the immune response in the thyroid. In validation, the model predicted ophthalmopathy progression with 55% to 71% sensitivity and approximately 72% specificity; around twelve predicted patients were CT-confirmed with GO in a median of around 6.5 months. No statistical method was used to set the sample size in advance, and the investigators knew which group each participant was assigned to.

This chain joins TRBV12-3 or TRBV12-4 to TRBJ1-5, with a weak D call of TRBD1 (5 bases match). Input material: blood. The sequence came from a woman aged 30 to 39 with Graves' ophthalmopathy. Donor details come from another sample of the same person, matched by shared clones. Here is the DNA: TGTGCCAGCAGCCGGGTAGGGGAGAATCAGCCCCAGCATTTT. It specifies CASSRVGENQPQHF.